The 14 T cell receptor beta chains in this list originate from one sample, sequenced in a study of response to subunit inactivated influenza vaccine. One entry per CDR3 protein, called by TCRdb with MiXCR from the RT-PCR reads. The sample includes 500,000 to 600,000 distinct CDR3 sequences, about 14% of them seen just once. The sequenced sample was PBMCs from blood, obtained about 13 days after vaccination. These receptors were obtained from a man aged 50 to 59 who received an inactivated influenza vaccine.

This clonotype has a handful of counts. V usage is TRBV11-2 and J usage is TRBJ2-7, with 14 bases fitting TRBD2. V was pared by 5 bases and J by 0 bases, with 9 bases of the junction left unmatched. Germline V CDR1 and CDR2: SGHAT, FQNNGV. The CDR3 extends over 18 amino acids. CDR3 region: CASSLWTSGGLTSYEQYF. As DNA, the CDR3 is TGTGCCAGCAGCCTGTGGACTAGCGGGGGGCTTACCTCCTACGAGCAGTACTTC. Combining the CDR3 with reference TRBV11-2 and TRBJ2-7 gives the whole variable domain EAGVAQSPRYKIIEKRQSVAFWCNPISGHATLYWYQQILGQGPKLLIQFQNNGVVDDSQLPKDRFSAERLKGVDSTLKIQPAKLEDSAVYLCASSLWTSGGLTSYEQYFGPGTRLTVT.

J is TRBJ2-3 and V is TRBV20-1; D might be TRBD1 (5 bases). Trimming cost V 1 base and J 0 bases, with 11 bases left between them. Germline CDR1 is DFQATT and CDR2 is SNEGSKA (reference sequence). The CDR3 runs to 15 residues. The CDR3 loop reads CSARGAGSSTDTQYF. CDR3 DNA sequence: TGCAGTGCTAGAGGGGCAGGGTCTAGCACAGATACGCAGTATTTT.

This clonotype was picked up a small number of times. The V gene is TRBV6-2 or TRBV6-3, the J gene TRBJ2-1; D not resolved. Looked up from germline, CDR1 is MNHEY and CDR2 is SVGEGT. The CDR3 is 14 amino acids. Trimming took 7 bases from V and 0 from J, leaving 10 bases between them. CDR3 nucleotide sequence: TGTGCCAGCACCCAAATCCACTCCTACAATGAGCAGTTCTTC. Translated, it gives CASTQIHSYNEQFF.

The chain couples TRBV7-8 to TRBJ2-1, with D unresolved. Per germline, CDR1 SGHVS and CDR2 FQNEAQ. The CDR3 spans 14 residues. Trimming shortened V by 1 base and J by 0 bases, and 4 bases separated the two germline ends. The CDR3 spells CASSLVDSYNEQFF. The CDR3 DNA follows: TGTGCCAGCAGCTTAGTCGACTCCTACAATGAGCAGTTCTTC.

This chain joins TRBV18 and TRBJ2-1, with 10 positions matching TRBD1. Germline V CDR1 and CDR2: KGHSH, LQKENI. After removal of 3 bases from V and 6 bases from J, the junction contained 2 bases not matched to a gene. The CDR3 runs 14 residues. The CDR3: CASSPGQGFNEQFF. The CDR3 DNA reads TGTGCCAGCTCACCGGGACAGGGGTTCAATGAGCAGTTCTTC.

In its sample, this clonotype was seen many times. The chain joins TRBV7-6 to TRBJ2-7; 9 bases are shared with TRBD2. There are 17 residues in the CDR3. The V and J ends lost 0 bases and 0 bases, in that order; junction bases with no gene match: 6. In germline, CDR1 is SGHVS, CDR2 FNYEAQ. CDR3 residues: CASSLALGSGSSYEQYF. The CDR3 bases are TGTGCCAGCAGCTTAGCGCTGGGTAGCGGGAGCTCCTACGAGCAGTACTTC.

This clonotype was observed many times. This chain joins TRBV20-1 and TRBJ1-2; 8 nucleotides match TRBD1. Looked up from germline, CDR1 is DFQATT and CDR2 is SNEGSKA (reference sequence). V was pared by 6 bases and J by 2 bases, with 8 bases of the junction left unmatched. The CDR3 totals 14 residues. In nucleotides, the CDR3 is TGCAGTGCCAATTCGGGACAGGTCAACTATGGCTACACCTTC. Its translation is CSANSGQVNYGYTF.

This clonotype was seen a few times. The V gene is TRBV5-1, the J gene TRBJ2-1; 7 bases are shared with TRBD1. With 2 bases clipped from V and 4 bases from J, the junction kept 3 bases outside the gene matches. CDR3 length: 14 residues. Germline CDR1 SGHRS, CDR2 YFSETQ. CDR3 coding DNA: TGCGCCAGCAGCTTTGCAGGGGGATACAATGAGCAGTTCTTC. Residues: CASSFAGGYNEQFF.

A few counts support this clonotype. The rearrangement joins TRBV6-5 to TRBJ1-5, with unresolved D. This CDR3 has 18 amino acids. CDR1 and CDR2 from the germline V gene are MNHEY and SVGAGI. The V end was cut by 0 bases, the J end by 0 bases, with 15 bases between. CDR3 amino acids: CASSYSPPTGDSNQPQHF. The CDR3 nucleotides are TGTGCCAGCAGTTACTCGCCTCCAACGGGAGATAGCAATCAGCCCCAGCATTTT.

This clonotype was observed a few times. Written as DNA, the CDR3 is TGTGCCACCAGTGATTTCCAGGGAAACTACAATGAGCAGTTCTTC. As protein: CATSDFQGNYNEQFF. The chain links TRBV24-1 to TRBJ2-1; D perhaps matches TRBD1 (5 bases). V lost 1 base and J 3 bases, leaving 9 bases between the germline ends. CDR3 length: 15 amino acids. CDR1 and CDR2 from the germline V gene are KGHDR and SFDVKD.

The gene calls are TRBV11-1 and TRBJ2-6, with a possible D match to TRBD2 (5 bases). Per germline, CDR1 SGHAT and CDR2 FQDESV (reference sequence). Trimming took 0 bases from V and 2 from J, leaving 8 bases between them. This CDR3 contains 16 residues. The CDR3 DNA sequence: TGTGCCAGCAGCTTAGCGCGAGGGACTGGGGCCAACGTCCTGACTTTC. Encoded protein: CASSLARGTGANVLTF.

The chain uses TRBV27 and TRBJ2-2, with 7 bases that match TRBD1. Germline values: CDR1 MNHEY, CDR2 SMNVEV (reference sequence). The CDR3 contains 15 residues. After removal of 8 bases from V and 3 bases from J, the junction contained 9 bases not matched to a gene. The CDR3 DNA reads as TGTGCCAGCTACGACCGGGACAGATACACCGGGGAGCTGTTTTTT. It specifies CASYDRDRYTGELFF.

The chain recombines TRBV7-9 with TRBJ2-1, with D perhaps TRBD1 (6 bases). This CDR3 comprises 15 residues. From germline, CDR1 is SEHNR and CDR2 FQNEAQ (reference sequence). The V and J ends lost 7 bases and 6 bases respectively, with 19 bases between them. CDR3 bases: TGTGCCAGCACCCCAAGGACAGCTCCCTCCAATGAGCAGTTCTTC. This translates into CASTPRTAPSNEQFF. Together with reference TRBV7-9 and TRBJ2-1, the CDR3 gives the full variable domain: DTGVSQNPRHKITKRGQNVTFRCDPISEHNRLYWYRQTLGQGPEFLTYFQNEAQLEKSRLLSDRFSAERPKGSFSTLEIQRTEQGDSAMYLCASTPRTAPSNEQFFGPGTRLTVL.

This clonotype was observed a few times. The chain links TRBV7-3 to TRBJ2-5; D unresolved. CDR3 length: 15 residues. V was trimmed by 2 bases and J by 5 bases, leaving 15 bases between them. Germline CDR1 is SGHTA and CDR2 is FQGTGA. CDR3: CASSLVGGSWETQYF. The CDR3 DNA reads as TGTGCCAGCAGCTTAGTTGGCGGCAGTTGGGAGACCCAGTACTTC.